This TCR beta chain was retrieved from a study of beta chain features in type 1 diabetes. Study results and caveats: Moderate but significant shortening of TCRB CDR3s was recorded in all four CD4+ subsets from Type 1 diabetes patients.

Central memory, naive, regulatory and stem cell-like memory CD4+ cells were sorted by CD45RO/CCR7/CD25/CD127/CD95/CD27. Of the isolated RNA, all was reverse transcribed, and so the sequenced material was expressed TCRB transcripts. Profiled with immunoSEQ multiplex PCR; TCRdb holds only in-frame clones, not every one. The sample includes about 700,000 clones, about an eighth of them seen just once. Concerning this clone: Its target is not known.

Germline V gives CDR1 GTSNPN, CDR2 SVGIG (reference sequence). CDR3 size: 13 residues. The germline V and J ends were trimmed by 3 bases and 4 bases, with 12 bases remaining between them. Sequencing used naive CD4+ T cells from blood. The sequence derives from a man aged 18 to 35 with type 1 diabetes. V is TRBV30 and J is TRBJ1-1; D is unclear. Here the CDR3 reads CAWSLLPLTEAFF. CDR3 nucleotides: TGTGCCTGGAGCCTTCTTCCCCTCACTGAAGCTTTCTTT.